These T cell receptor beta chains were read from a single sample in a study of cytomegalovirus exposure and HLA in healthy donors. Libraries were prepared by immunoSEQ multiplex PCR; TCRdb keeps only in-frame clonotypes and omits some of them. Found here are approximately 80,000 clones, around 78% of them singletons; the top ten hold 2% to 3%. The sample taken for sequencing was PBMCs. These receptor sequences come from a male donor in good health and CMV-seropositive. Both conserved end residues are part of each CDR3. D genes are given only for firm matches. Clone size is given for some rows only: seen once, a few or many times, or a class if the clone is expanded.

CDR3 DNA: TGTGCCAGCAGTTTAACCGACAGGGCTCAGCCCCAGCATTTT
CDR3 protein: CASSLTDRAQPQHF
V gene: TRBV28
D gene: TRBD1
J gene: TRBJ1-5
clone size: -

CDR3 DNA: TGTGCCAGCAGTTTCGCTGGGGAGAGTGAGCAGTTCTTC
CDR3 protein: CASSFAGESEQFF
V gene: TRBV27
D gene: -
J gene: TRBJ2-1
clone size: -

CDR3 DNA: TGTGCCAGCAGCGCACAGACGGGGGCGAACACCGGGGAGCTGTTTTTT
CDR3 protein: CASSAQTGANTGELFF
V gene: TRBV5-6
D gene: -
J gene: TRBJ2-2
clone size: once

CDR3 DNA: TGTGCCAGCAGTGATGGAACAGGTGGCGGGGAGCTGTTTTTT
CDR3 protein: CASSDGTGGGELFF
V gene: TRBV6-4
D gene: -
J gene: TRBJ2-2
clone size: -

CDR3 DNA: TGTGCCAGCAGCTTCCGGGACAGGACGACTGAAGCTTTCTTT
CDR3 protein: CASSFRDRTTEAFF
V gene: TRBV11-2
D gene: TRBD1
J gene: TRBJ1-1
clone size: -

CDR3 DNA: TGTGCCAGCAGCCTCGCCGGATGGGCGGGGGAGGAAAAACTGTTTTTT
CDR3 protein: CASSLAGWAGEEKLFF
V gene: TRBV7-9
D gene: -
J gene: TRBJ1-4
clone size: few

CDR3 DNA: TGTGCCAGCAGCCAGCGGGAAAGCACAGATACGCAGTATTTT
CDR3 protein: CASSQRESTDTQYF
V gene: TRBV7-6
D gene: TRBD2
J gene: TRBJ2-3
clone size: -

CDR3 DNA: TGTGCCAGCAGTTCCCCGGGACTAGCGGGGGGGCGGTACTTC
CDR3 protein: CASSSPGLAGGRYF
V gene: TRBV6-6
D gene: TRBD2
J gene: TRBJ2-7
clone size: -

CDR3 DNA: TGTGCCAGTAAAACCGACAGGGCGAGCAATCAGCCCCAGCATTTT
CDR3 protein: CASKTDRASNQPQHF
V gene: TRBV19
D gene: TRBD1
J gene: TRBJ1-5
clone size: -

CDR3 DNA: TGCGCCAGCAGCCAAGATGGGCGGGAGCTTGGGGAGCTGTTTTTT
CDR3 protein: CASSQDGRELGELFF
V gene: TRBV4-1
D gene: TRBD2
J gene: TRBJ2-2
clone size: -

CDR3 DNA: TGTGCCAGCAGCCCGTCCCCCACCGGGACTAGCAGTGGAGAGACCCAGTACTTC
CDR3 protein: CASSPSPTGTSSGETQYF
V gene: TRBV7-3
D gene: TRBD2
J gene: TRBJ2-5
clone size: -

CDR3 DNA: TGTGCCAGCAGTCCATGGCAGGGTGTGGTGAACACCGGGGAGCTGTTTTTT
CDR3 protein: CASSPWQGVVNTGELFF
V gene: TRBV28
D gene: -
J gene: TRBJ2-2
clone size: -

CDR3 DNA: TGTGCCAGCTCCGACCAGTGGAGGACAGATACGCAGTATTTT
CDR3 protein: CASSDQWRTDTQYF
V gene: TRBV18
D gene: -
J gene: TRBJ2-3
clone size: -

CDR3 DNA: TGTGCCCTAGTAGGACAGGGGGTTTCAGATACGCAGTATTTT
CDR3 protein: CALVGQGVSDTQYF
V gene: TRBV21-1
D gene: -
J gene: TRBJ2-3
clone size: -

CDR3 DNA: TGTGCCAGCAGGACTAGCGGGAGAGGGTCCTACAATGAGCAGTTCTTC
CDR3 protein: CASRTSGRGSYNEQFF
V gene: TRBV2
D gene: TRBD2
J gene: TRBJ2-1
clone size: -

CDR3 DNA: TGTGCCAGTAGTATGGATTCCGGGAGGAGCTCCTACGAGCAGTACTTC
CDR3 protein: CASSMDSGRSSYEQYF
V gene: TRBV19
D gene: TRBD2
J gene: TRBJ2-7
clone size: -

CDR3 DNA: TGTGCCAGCAGCGGTGCGGACCAGGGGGCTTTAGAGCAGTTCTTC
CDR3 protein: CASSGADQGALEQFF
V gene: TRBV9
D gene: TRBD1
J gene: TRBJ2-1
clone size: -

CDR3 DNA: TGTGCCAGCAGCGAAGGGACTAGCGGGAAAGAGACCCAGTACTTC
CDR3 protein: CASSEGTSGKETQYF
V gene: TRBV9
D gene: TRBD2
J gene: TRBJ2-5
clone size: few

CDR3 DNA: TGTGCCAGAAGCTTAGCGGGGACTAGCAGCCGGCAGTACTTC
CDR3 protein: CARSLAGTSSRQYF
V gene: TRBV7-5
D gene: -
J gene: TRBJ2-7
clone size: -

CDR3 DNA: TGTGCCAGCAGTTTGGTCGGGTACGAGCAGTACTTC
CDR3 protein: CASSLVGYEQYF
V gene: TRBV28
D gene: -
J gene: TRBJ2-7
clone size: -

CDR3 DNA: TGTGCCAGCAGTTCCCAGGGGAGTTTCCCCGAGCAGTACTTC
CDR3 protein: CASSSQGSFPEQYF
V gene: TRBV6-6
D gene: -
J gene: TRBJ2-7
clone size: -

CDR3 DNA: TGCGCCAGCAGCTATATCAGGGGGCTCTCCTACAATGAGCAGTTCTTC
CDR3 protein: CASSYIRGLSYNEQFF
V gene: TRBV5-1
D gene: TRBD1
J gene: TRBJ2-1
clone size: -

CDR3 DNA: TGTGCCAGCAGTAGGACAGCGAACTCGGCCAAAAACATTCAGTACTTC
CDR3 protein: CASSRTANSAKNIQYF
V gene: TRBV27
D gene: -
J gene: TRBJ2-4
clone size: few

CDR3 DNA: TGTGCCAGCAGCTTACGGCGCGGGAGCCTTCCAGATACGCAGTATTTT
CDR3 protein: CASSLRRGSLPDTQYF
V gene: TRBV7-3
D gene: TRBD2
J gene: TRBJ2-3
clone size: -

CDR3 DNA: TGTGCCAGCAGACGTACAGGGGTTCAAGAGACCCAGTACTTC
CDR3 protein: CASRRTGVQETQYF
V gene: TRBV7-9
D gene: TRBD1
J gene: TRBJ2-5
clone size: -

CDR3 DNA: TGCGCCAGCAGCTTGGATGGACAGGGGAGAGTCGAGCAGTACTTC
CDR3 protein: CASSLDGQGRVEQYF
V gene: TRBV5-1
D gene: TRBD1
J gene: TRBJ2-7
clone size: -

CDR3 DNA: TGTGCCAGCAGCCAAAGGGAGTACGGGGAGCTGTTTTTT
CDR3 protein: CASSQREYGELFF
V gene: TRBV14
D gene: -
J gene: TRBJ2-2
clone size: -

CDR3 DNA: TGTGCCAGCAGCGTAAGCGGGAGGGCACTCTACGAGCAGTACTTC
CDR3 protein: CASSVSGRALYEQYF
V gene: TRBV9
D gene: TRBD2
J gene: TRBJ2-7
clone size: once

CDR3 DNA: TGTGCCAGCGGTTTTGGGACTAGCGGAAATGAGCAGTTCTTC
CDR3 protein: CASGFGTSGNEQFF
V gene: TRBV7-3
D gene: TRBD2
J gene: TRBJ2-1
clone size: -

CDR3 DNA: TGTGCCAGCAGCGTAGGACCGGGGGGGACGGAGACAGATACGCAGTATTTT
CDR3 protein: CASSVGPGGTETDTQYF
V gene: TRBV9
D gene: TRBD2
J gene: TRBJ2-3
clone size: -

CDR3 DNA: TGTGCCAGTACCGGAGCGGGAGGGAAGAGGGAGACCCAGTACTTC
CDR3 protein: CASTGAGGKRETQYF
V gene: TRBV19
D gene: TRBD2
J gene: TRBJ2-5
clone size: -

CDR3 DNA: TGTGCCAGCAGGCGAGCCCCCCACAGGGGCACCGGGTACGAGCAGTACTTC
CDR3 protein: CASRRAPHRGTGYEQYF
V gene: TRBV28
D gene: TRBD1
J gene: TRBJ2-7
clone size: -

CDR3 DNA: TGTGCCAGTTCGCTAGCGGGAGGGGAGACCCAGTACTTC
CDR3 protein: CASSLAGGETQYF
V gene: TRBV19
D gene: TRBD2
J gene: TRBJ2-5
clone size: -

CDR3 DNA: TGTGCCAGCAGCTTTGGGACTACGGAGACCCAGTACTTC
CDR3 protein: CASSFGTTETQYF
V gene: TRBV5-4
D gene: TRBD2
J gene: TRBJ2-5
clone size: -

CDR3 DNA: TGTGCCAGCAGCGTTAGCGGGGGGTCTGTTTACGAGCAGTACTTC
CDR3 protein: CASSVSGGSVYEQYF
V gene: TRBV2
D gene: TRBD2
J gene: TRBJ2-7
clone size: few

CDR3 DNA: TGTGCCAGCAGCTTGGGGGCCGGCTCCTACGAGCAGTACTTC
CDR3 protein: CASSLGAGSYEQYF
V gene: TRBV5-6
D gene: -
J gene: TRBJ2-7
clone size: -

CDR3 DNA: TGTGCCAGCTCACCCTGGGACAGCTCCTACGAGCAGTACTTC
CDR3 protein: CASSPWDSSYEQYF
V gene: TRBV18
D gene: TRBD1
J gene: TRBJ2-7
clone size: -

CDR3 DNA: TGTGCCAGCAGTCCGGGACAGGGGGAAACCGGGGAGCTGTTTTTT
CDR3 protein: CASSPGQGETGELFF
V gene: TRBV11-1
D gene: TRBD1
J gene: TRBJ2-2
clone size: -

CDR3 DNA: TGTGCCAGCAGTCCCTCGGGATTACCCTACGAGCAGTACTTC
CDR3 protein: CASSPSGLPYEQYF
V gene: TRBV27
D gene: -
J gene: TRBJ2-7
clone size: -

CDR3 DNA: TGTGCCAGCAGTTTCCCCGGTACGGATACGCAGTATTTT
CDR3 protein: CASSFPGTDTQYF
V gene: TRBV13
D gene: -
J gene: TRBJ2-3
clone size: few

CDR3 DNA: TGTGCCAGCAGCCAAGGGACTAGACAGGGCAATCAGCCCCAGCATTTT
CDR3 protein: CASSQGTRQGNQPQHF
V gene: TRBV4-2
D gene: -
J gene: TRBJ1-5
clone size: -

CDR3 DNA: TGTGCCAGCAGCTTGAAACCGGGACAGATCTGGGGCTACACCTTC
CDR3 protein: CASSLKPGQIWGYTF
V gene: TRBV5-4
D gene: TRBD1
J gene: TRBJ1-2
clone size: -

CDR3 DNA: TGTGCCAGCAGCCCGGGACGACTAGCGGGAGGGCCGAGGTACACCGGGGAGCTGTTTTTT
CDR3 protein: CASSPGRLAGGPRYTGELFF
V gene: TRBV4-2
D gene: TRBD2
J gene: TRBJ2-2
clone size: -

CDR3 DNA: TGTGCCAGCAGTGAATGGCCAGCGTGGCAGCCACCACTGTTTTTT
CDR3 protein: CASSEWPAWQPPLFF
V gene: TRBV6-1
D gene: -
J gene: TRBJ1-4
clone size: few

CDR3 DNA: TGCGCCAGCAGATCCACCGGGACAGGGCGTGTCACTGAAGCTTTCTTT
CDR3 protein: CASRSTGTGRVTEAFF
V gene: TRBV4-1
D gene: TRBD1
J gene: TRBJ1-1
clone size: few

CDR3 DNA: TGTGCCAGCAGTGCACCCGGGACAGTAAACACAGATACGCAGTATTTT
CDR3 protein: CASSAPGTVNTDTQYF
V gene: TRBV28
D gene: TRBD1
J gene: TRBJ2-3
clone size: -

CDR3 DNA: TGTGCCAGCAGCTTACATAGGACAGGGCTTGGAGATACGCAGTATTTT
CDR3 protein: CASSLHRTGLGDTQYF
V gene: TRBV7-9
D gene: TRBD1
J gene: TRBJ2-3
clone size: -

CDR3 DNA: TGCGCCAGCAGCTTACGCTCGGGGGGGATTTATGGCTACACCTTC
CDR3 protein: CASSLRSGGIYGYTF
V gene: TRBV5-1
D gene: -
J gene: TRBJ1-2
clone size: -

CDR3 DNA: TGTGCCACCACCCGGGGAGTGGAACTGTTTTTT
CDR3 protein: CATTRGVELFF
V gene: TRBV19
D gene: -
J gene: TRBJ1-4
clone size: -